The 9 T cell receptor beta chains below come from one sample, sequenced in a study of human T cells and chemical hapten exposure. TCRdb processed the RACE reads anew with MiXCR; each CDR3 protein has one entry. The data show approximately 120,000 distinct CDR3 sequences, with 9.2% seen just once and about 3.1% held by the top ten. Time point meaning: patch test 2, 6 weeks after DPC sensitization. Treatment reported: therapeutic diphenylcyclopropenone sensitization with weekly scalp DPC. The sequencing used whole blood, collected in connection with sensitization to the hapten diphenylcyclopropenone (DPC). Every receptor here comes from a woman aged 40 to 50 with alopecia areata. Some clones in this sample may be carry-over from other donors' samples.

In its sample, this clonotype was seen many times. CDR3 bases: TGTGCCACCAGCAGAGCCTTTTTCTACGAGCAGTACTTC. Translating gives CATSRAFFYEQYF. The rearrangement links TRBV15 to TRBJ2-7; D remains unclear. The CDR3 consists of 13 residues. The ends were cut back, 1 base at V and 3 bases at J, with 7 bases in the middle. Per the germline V gene, CDR1 is LNHNV and CDR2 is YYDKDF (reference sequence).

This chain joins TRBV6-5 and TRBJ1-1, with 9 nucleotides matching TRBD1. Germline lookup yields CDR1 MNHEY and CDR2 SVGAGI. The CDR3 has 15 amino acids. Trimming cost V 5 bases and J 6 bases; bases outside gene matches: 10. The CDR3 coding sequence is TGTGCCAGCAGTCCCCTAAGGACAGGGGTCGCTGAAGCTTTCTTT. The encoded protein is CASSPLRTGVAEAFF.

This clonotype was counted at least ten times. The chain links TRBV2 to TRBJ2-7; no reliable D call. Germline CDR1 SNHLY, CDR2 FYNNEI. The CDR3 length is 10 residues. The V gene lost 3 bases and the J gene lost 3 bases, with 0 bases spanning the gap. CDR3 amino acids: CASSDYEQYF. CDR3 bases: TGTGCCAGCAGTGACTACGAGCAGTACTTC. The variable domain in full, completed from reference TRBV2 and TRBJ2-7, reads EPEVTQTPSHQVTQMGQEVILRCVPISNHLYFYWYRQILGQKVEFLVSFYNNEISEKSEIFDDQFSVERPDGSNFTLKIRSTKLEDSAMYFCASSDYEQYFGPGTRLTVT.

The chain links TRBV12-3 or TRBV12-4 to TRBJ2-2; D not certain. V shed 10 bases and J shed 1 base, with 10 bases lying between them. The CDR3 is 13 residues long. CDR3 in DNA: TGTGCCACCACAGATCGGAACACCGGGGAGCTGTTTTTT. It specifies CATTDRNTGELFF.

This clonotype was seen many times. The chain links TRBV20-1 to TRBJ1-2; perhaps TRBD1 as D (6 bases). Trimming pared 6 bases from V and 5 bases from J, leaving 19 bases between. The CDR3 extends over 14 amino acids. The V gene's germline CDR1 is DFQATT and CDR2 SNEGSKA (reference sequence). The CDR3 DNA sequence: TGCAGTGCCAATGACAGGACTCGTCAGTATGGCTACACCTTC. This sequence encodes CSANDRTRQYGYTF.

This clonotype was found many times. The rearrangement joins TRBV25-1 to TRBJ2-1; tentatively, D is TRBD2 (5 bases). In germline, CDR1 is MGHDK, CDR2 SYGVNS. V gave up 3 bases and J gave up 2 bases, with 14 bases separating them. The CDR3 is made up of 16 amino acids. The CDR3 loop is CASSDSREGTYNEQFF. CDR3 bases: TGTGCCAGCAGTGATTCACGGGAAGGGACCTACAATGAGCAGTTCTTC.

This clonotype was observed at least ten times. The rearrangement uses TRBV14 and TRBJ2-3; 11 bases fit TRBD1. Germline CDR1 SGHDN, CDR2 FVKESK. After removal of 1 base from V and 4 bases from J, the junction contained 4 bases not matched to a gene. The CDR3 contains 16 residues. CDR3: CASSQGTGGASDTQYF. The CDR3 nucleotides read TGTGCCAGCAGCCAAGGGACAGGGGGCGCATCAGATACGCAGTATTTT.

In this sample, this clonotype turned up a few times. DNA for the CDR3: TGTGCCAGCAGCGAACCACCGCCGGGACAGGGCCCCTACGAGCAGTACTTC. Amino acid sequence: CASSEPPPGQGPYEQYF. The gene calls are TRBV7-9 and TRBJ2-7; 9 bases match TRBD1. In germline, CDR1 is SEHNR, CDR2 FQNEAQ (reference sequence). This CDR3 has 17 residues. The V and J ends lost 5 bases and 2 bases, in that order; junction bases with no gene match: 13.

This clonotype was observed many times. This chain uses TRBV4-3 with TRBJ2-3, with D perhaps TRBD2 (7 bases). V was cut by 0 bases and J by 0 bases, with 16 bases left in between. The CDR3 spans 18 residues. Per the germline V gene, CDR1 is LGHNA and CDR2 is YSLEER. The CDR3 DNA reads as TGCGCCAGCAGCCAAGATTGGGGGGCTAGCGGAAGCACAGATACGCAGTATTTT. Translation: CASSQDWGASGSTDTQYF.